This T cell receptor (beta chain) was profiled in a study of blood T cell repertoires in COVID-19. Study-level information: The study drew acute and convalescent COVID-19 samples from the United States, Italy and Spain. PBMCs, B-cell-depleted T cells, or T cells provided the cDNA or gDNA that made up the material.

The V and J ends lost 1 base and 5 bases respectively, with 11 bases between them. Germline lookup yields CDR1 SGHAT and CDR2 FQNNGV. This CDR3 has 15 residues. Assay: immunoSEQ multiplex PCR; the TCRdb copy retains only in-frame clones and omits some. Of under 30,000 clones in the sample, just under 95% were seen once. The rearrangement uses TRBV11-2 and TRBJ2-2; possibly TRBD2 for D (6 bases). The specimen was peripheral blood. This clonotype originated in a human donor with active COVID-19. The donor label of this sample is uncertain. The CDR3 protein is CASSLGGARTGELFF. The CDR3 nucleotides read TGTGCCAGCAGCTTAGGCGGGGCCAGAACCGGGGAGCTGTTTTTT.